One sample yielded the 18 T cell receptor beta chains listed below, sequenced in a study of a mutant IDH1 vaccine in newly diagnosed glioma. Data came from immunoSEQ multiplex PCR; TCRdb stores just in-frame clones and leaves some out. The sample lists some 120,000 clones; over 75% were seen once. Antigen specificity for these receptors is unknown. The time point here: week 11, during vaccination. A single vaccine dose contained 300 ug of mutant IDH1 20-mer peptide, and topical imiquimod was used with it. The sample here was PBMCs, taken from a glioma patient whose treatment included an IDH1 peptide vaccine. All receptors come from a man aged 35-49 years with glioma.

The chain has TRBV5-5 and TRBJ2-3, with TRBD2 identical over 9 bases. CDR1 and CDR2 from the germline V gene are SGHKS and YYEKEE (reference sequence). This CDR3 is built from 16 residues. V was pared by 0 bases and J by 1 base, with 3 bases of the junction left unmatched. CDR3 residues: CASSLGASGGTDTQYF. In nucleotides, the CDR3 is TGTGCCAGCAGCTTGGGGGCTAGCGGGGGCACAGATACGCAGTATTTT.

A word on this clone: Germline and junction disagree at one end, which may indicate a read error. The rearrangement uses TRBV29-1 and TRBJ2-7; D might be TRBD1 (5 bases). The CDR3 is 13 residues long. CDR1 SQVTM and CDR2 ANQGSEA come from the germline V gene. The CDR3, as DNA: TGCAGCGTGGAAGGGGAATCATCCTACGAGCAGTACTTC. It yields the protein CSVEGESSYEQYF.

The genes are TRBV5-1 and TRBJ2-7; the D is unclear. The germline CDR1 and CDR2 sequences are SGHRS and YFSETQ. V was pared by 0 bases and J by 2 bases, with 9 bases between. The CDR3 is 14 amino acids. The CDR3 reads CASSLVTPPYEQYF. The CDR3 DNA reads TGCGCCAGCAGCTTGGTAACCCCACCCTACGAGCAGTACTTC.

The CDR3 protein is CASSSRGTSTYEQYF. For the CDR3, the DNA is TGTGCCAGCAGCTCCCGAGGAACTTCCACCTACGAGCAGTACTTC. The chain links TRBV13 to TRBJ2-7, with D uncertain. V lost 4 bases, J lost 2 bases, and 15 bases lay in between. The CDR3 length is 15 residues. Germline loops: CDR1 PRHDT, CDR2 FYEKMQ (reference sequence).

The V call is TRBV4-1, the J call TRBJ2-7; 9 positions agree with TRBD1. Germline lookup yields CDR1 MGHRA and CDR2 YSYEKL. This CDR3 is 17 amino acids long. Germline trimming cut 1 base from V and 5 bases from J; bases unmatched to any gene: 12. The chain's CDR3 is CASSQVYRPGQGNEQYF. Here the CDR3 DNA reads TGCGCCAGCAGCCAAGTTTACCGACCGGGACAGGGCAACGAGCAGTACTTC.

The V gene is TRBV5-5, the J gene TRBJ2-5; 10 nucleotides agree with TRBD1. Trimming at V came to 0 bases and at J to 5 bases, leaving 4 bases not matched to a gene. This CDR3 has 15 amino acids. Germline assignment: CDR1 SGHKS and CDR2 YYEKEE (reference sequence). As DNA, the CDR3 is TGTGCCAGCAGCTTGGTGACAGGGGGCTGGGAGACCCAGTACTTC. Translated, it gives CASSLVTGGWETQYF.

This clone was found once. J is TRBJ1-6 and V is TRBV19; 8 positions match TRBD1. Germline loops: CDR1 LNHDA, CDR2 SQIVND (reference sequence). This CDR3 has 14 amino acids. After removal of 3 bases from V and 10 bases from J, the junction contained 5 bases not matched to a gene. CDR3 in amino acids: CASSMGTGLSPLHF. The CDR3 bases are TGTGCCAGTAGTATGGGGACAGGTTTATCACCCCTCCACTTT.

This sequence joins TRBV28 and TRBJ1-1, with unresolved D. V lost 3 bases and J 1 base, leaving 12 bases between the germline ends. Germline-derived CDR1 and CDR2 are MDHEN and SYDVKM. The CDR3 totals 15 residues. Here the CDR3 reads CASSLGAKGNTEAFF. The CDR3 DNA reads TGTGCCAGCAGTTTGGGTGCGAAGGGGAACACTGAAGCTTTCTTT.

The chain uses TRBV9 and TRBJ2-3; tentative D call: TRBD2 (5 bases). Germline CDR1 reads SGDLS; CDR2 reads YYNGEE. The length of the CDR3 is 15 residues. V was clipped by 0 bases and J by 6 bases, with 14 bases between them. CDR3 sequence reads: CASSVEEVGEDTQYF. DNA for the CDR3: TGTGCCAGCAGCGTAGAGGAAGTTGGGGAGGATACGCAGTATTTT.

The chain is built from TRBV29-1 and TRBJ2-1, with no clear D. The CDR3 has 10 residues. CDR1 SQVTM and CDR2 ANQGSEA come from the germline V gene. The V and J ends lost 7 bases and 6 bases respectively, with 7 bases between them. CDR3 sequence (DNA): TGCAGCGCCGTCGGCAATGAGCAGTTCTTC. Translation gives CSAVGNEQFF.

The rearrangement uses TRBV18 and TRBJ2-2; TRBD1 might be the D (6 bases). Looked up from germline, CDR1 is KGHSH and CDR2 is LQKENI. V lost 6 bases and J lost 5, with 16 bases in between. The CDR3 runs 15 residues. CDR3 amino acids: CASSRGQTTTGELFF. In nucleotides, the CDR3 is TGTGCCAGCTCTCGTGGACAGACCACTACCGGGGAGCTGTTTTTT.

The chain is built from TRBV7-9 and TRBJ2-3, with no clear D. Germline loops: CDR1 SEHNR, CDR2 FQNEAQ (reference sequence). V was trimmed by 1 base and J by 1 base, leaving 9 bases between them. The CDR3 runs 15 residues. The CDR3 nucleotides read TGTGCCAGCAGCTTAGGCGCAGGAGGCACAGATACGCAGTATTTT. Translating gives CASSLGAGGTDTQYF.

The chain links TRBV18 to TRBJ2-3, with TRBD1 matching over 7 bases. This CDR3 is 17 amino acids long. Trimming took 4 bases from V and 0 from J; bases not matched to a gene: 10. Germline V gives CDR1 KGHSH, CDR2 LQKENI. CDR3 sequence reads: CASSLKGQPSSTDTQYF. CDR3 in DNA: TGTGCCAGCTCACTAAAGGGACAGCCGTCTAGCACAGATACGCAGTATTTT.

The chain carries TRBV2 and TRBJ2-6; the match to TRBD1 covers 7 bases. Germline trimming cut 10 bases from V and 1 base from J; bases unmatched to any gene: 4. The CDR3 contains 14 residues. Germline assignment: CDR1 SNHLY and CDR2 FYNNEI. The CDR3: CANSRGSGANVLTF. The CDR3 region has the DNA TGTGCCAATAGCAGGGGGTCTGGGGCCAACGTCCTGACTTTC.

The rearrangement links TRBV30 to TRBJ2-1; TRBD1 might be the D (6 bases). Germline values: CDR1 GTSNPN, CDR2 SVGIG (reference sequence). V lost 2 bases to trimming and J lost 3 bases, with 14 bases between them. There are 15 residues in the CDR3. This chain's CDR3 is CAWSTQGKSYNEQFF. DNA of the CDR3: TGTGCCTGGAGTACGCAGGGGAAAAGCTACAATGAGCAGTTCTTC.

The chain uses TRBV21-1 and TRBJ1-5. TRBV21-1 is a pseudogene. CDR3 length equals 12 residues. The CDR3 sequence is CATEGSAQPQHF. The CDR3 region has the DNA TGTGCCACCGAAGGGAGCGCTCAGCCCCAGCATTTT.

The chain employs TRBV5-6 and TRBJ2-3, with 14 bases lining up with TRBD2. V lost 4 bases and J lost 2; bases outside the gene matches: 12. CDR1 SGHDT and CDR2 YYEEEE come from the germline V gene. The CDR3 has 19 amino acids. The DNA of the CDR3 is TGTGCCAGCAGCGCCGGGACTAGCGGGAGAGGTTGGGACACAGATACGCAGTATTTT. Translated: CASSAGTSGRGWDTDTQYF.

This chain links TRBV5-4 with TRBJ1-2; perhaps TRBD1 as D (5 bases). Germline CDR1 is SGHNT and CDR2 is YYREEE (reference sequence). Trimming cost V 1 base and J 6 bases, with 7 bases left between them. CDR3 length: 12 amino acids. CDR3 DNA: TGTGCCAGCAGCTTGAACAGGAATGGCTACACCTTC. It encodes CASSLNRNGYTF.